A single T cell receptor beta chain is shown here with its context. This entry belongs to a study of patients and donors after allogeneic stem cell transplantation. TCRdb fed the RT-PCR reads into MiXCR, producing one record per CDR3 protein. This sample has 150,000 to 200,000 distinct CDR3 sequences; more than 20% occur once, and the top ten carry about 25%. Germline CDR1 and CDR2: MNHNY and SVGAGI (reference sequence). The CDR3 covers 14 residues. Trimming pared 5 bases from V and 5 bases from J, leaving 16 bases between. The source of this sequence is a human donor who was either an allogeneic HSCT recipient or a stem cell or donor lymphocyte infusion donor (not recorded which). It is not recorded whose cells these are; they may come from a transplant donor. Specimen: blood, either unsorted or a sorted T cell fraction (not recorded which). The V gene is TRBV6-6, the J gene TRBJ2-7; D remains ambiguous. CDR3 in DNA: TGTGCCAGCAGTGAACACCCCACCTTAAACGAGCAGTACTTC. Translation: CASSEHPTLNEQYF.